The 21 T cell receptor beta chains presented below share a single source sample, sequenced in a study of T cells in Graves' hyperthyroidism and ophthalmopathy. Template material for amplifying TCR beta CDR3 regions consisted of RNA transcripts. The HTBI set primed first-round TCR CDR3 RT-PCR. TCRdb ran MiXCR on the multiplex PCR reads and lists one entry per CDR3 protein. The table shows fewer than 550,000 distinct CDR3 sequences, with approximately 15% occurring only once. Specimen: blood. The receptors derive from a woman younger than 30 with Graves' hyperthyroidism.

J is TRBJ1-6 and V is TRBV6-1; 7 bases match TRBD1. CDR1 and CDR2 (germline): MNHNS, SASEGT. V lost 8 bases and J lost 8; bases outside the gene matches: 6. CDR3 length: 13 residues. The CDR3 region is CASGDRADSPLHF. CDR3 coding DNA: TGTGCCAGCGGCGACAGGGCGGATTCACCCCTCCACTTT.

This clonotype was observed many times. This chain joins TRBV6-1 and TRBJ2-7; no clear D gene. This CDR3 region has 13 residues. The V and J ends lost 3 bases and 3 bases respectively, with 9 bases between them. The germline CDR1 and CDR2 sequences are MNHNS and SASEGT. The DNA for the CDR3 is TGTGCCAGCAGTGAGCAGGACGGCTACGAGCAGTACTTC. Residues: CASSEQDGYEQYF.

The sample holds many counts of this clonotype. This chain connects TRBV12-3 or TRBV12-4 to TRBJ2-3; TRBD1 matches 9 bases. The CDR3 length is 16 residues. V was pared by 3 bases and J by 1 base, with 5 bases of the junction left unmatched. This CDR3 is CASSFGGQGGTDTQYF. The CDR3 bases are TGTGCCAGCAGTTTCGGGGGACAGGGTGGCACAGATACGCAGTATTTT.

The rearrangement joins TRBV12-3 or TRBV12-4 to TRBJ2-2, with 15 bases matching TRBD2. V lost 7 bases and J lost 5; bases outside the gene matches: 5. This CDR3 has 16 residues. CDR3 residues: CASKRTSGGATGELFF. Here the CDR3 DNA reads TGTGCCAGCAAACGGACTAGCGGGGGGGCAACCGGGGAGCTGTTTTTT.

This chain connects TRBV9 to TRBJ2-7; either TRBD1 or TRBD2 may fit D (5 bases each). The CDR3 is made up of 15 amino acids. The germline V gene encodes CDR1 SGDLS and CDR2 YYNGEE. V was cut by 4 bases and J by 3 bases, with 17 bases left in between. The CDR3 DNA is TGTGCCAGCAGCATAGAACCGGGACCCCACTACGAGCAGTACTTC. Translation: CASSIEPGPHYEQYF.

This clonotype has only a few counts. The gene calls are TRBV10-3 and TRBJ2-5; 7 nucleotides match TRBD1. The CDR3 extends over 13 amino acids. The germline gives CDR1 ENHRY, CDR2 SYGVKD. The V and J ends lost 2 bases and 4 bases, in that order; junction bases with no gene match: 1. The CDR3 DNA is TGTGCCATCAGTGAGGACAGGGTAGAGACCCAGTACTTC. It is translated as CAISEDRVETQYF.

This clonotype was seen ten or more times. V gene TRBV7-9 combines with J gene TRBJ2-1; possibly TRBD1 for D (5 bases). CDR3 length equals 14 residues. Germline V lookup: CDR1 SEHNR, CDR2 FQNEAQ (reference sequence). Trimming cost V 3 bases and J 0 bases, with 6 bases left between them. The CDR3 DNA follows: TGTGCCAGCAGCTTGGACACCTCCTACAATGAGCAGTTCTTC. Amino acids: CASSLDTSYNEQFF.

The chain is built from TRBV27 and TRBJ2-7, with 9 bases identical to TRBD1. This CDR3 has 13 residues. V was pared by 2 bases and J by 9 bases, with 5 bases of the junction left unmatched. Germline V gene data show CDR1 as MNHEY and CDR2 as SMNVEV (reference sequence). This chain's CDR3 is CASSLGQGTGQYF. DNA for the CDR3: TGTGCCAGCAGTTTAGGACAGGGGACTGGGCAGTACTTC.

Ten or more counts support this clonotype. The rearrangement links TRBV20-1 to TRBJ2-7; no clear D gene. CDR1 and CDR2 (germline): DFQATT, SNEGSKA (reference sequence). The CDR3 has 12 amino acids. V was trimmed by 2 bases and J by 2 bases, leaving 7 bases between them. CDR3 sequence: CSARSGPYEQYF. The CDR3 DNA reads as TGCAGTGCTAGATCTGGGCCCTACGAGCAGTACTTC.

The rearrangement uses TRBV28 and TRBJ1-2, with 7 bases fitting TRBD1. Germline loops: CDR1 MDHEN, CDR2 SYDVKM. Trimming removed 5 bases from V and 1 base from J; junction bases left unmatched: 7. The CDR3 is made up of 15 amino acids. CDR3 nucleotide sequence: TGTGCCAGCAGTATGAGGACAGGCGTTAACTATGGCTACACCTTC. This sequence encodes CASSMRTGVNYGYTF.

This clonotype turned up a few times. The chain recombines TRBV28 with TRBJ2-7, with D hard to call. The CDR3 has 12 residues. V lost 3 bases, J lost 4 bases, and 7 bases lay in between. The germline CDR1 and CDR2 sequences are MDHEN and SYDVKM. CDR3 sequence: CASSFTRYEQYF. Here the CDR3 DNA reads TGTGCCAGCAGTTTCACACGGTACGAGCAGTACTTC. Variable domain in full (rest from reference TRBV28 and TRBJ2-7): DVKVTQSSRYLVKRTGEKVFLECVQDMDHENMFWYRQDPGLGLRLIYFSYDVKMKEKGDIPEGYSVSREKKERFSLILESASTNQTSMYLCASSFTRYEQYFGPGTRLTVT.

A remark on this clonotype: This may come from a read error, since a much larger clone is one base off. V is TRBV29-1 and J is TRBJ2-1; D perhaps matches TRBD1 (6 bases). The DNA end favors TRBJ2-7, so the J call may be wrong. The CDR3 has 15 amino acids. Germline V gene lookup returns CDR1 SQVTM and CDR2 ANQGSEA. CDR3 sequence (DNA): TGCAGCGTTGAAGTAGAGGGGGTCCTCTACAATGAGCAGTACTTC. The encoded protein is CSVEVEGVLYNEQYF.

The gene calls are TRBV19 and TRBJ2-3, with D perhaps TRBD2 (5 bases). V was trimmed by 3 bases and J by 4 bases, leaving 8 bases between them. The CDR3 totals 13 residues. Germline lookup yields CDR1 LNHDA and CDR2 SQIVND (reference sequence). The CDR3 DNA follows: TGTGCCAGTAGTATTCAGGACTCAGATACGCAGTATTTT. Translated: CASSIQDSDTQYF.

This clonotype appeared many times. This sequence joins TRBV5-1 and TRBJ1-1; possible D gene TRBD1, 6 bases. This CDR3 comprises 12 residues. The V gene's germline CDR1 is SGHRS and CDR2 YFSETQ. V lost 7 bases and J 3 bases, leaving 10 bases between the germline ends. The CDR3 loop reads CASRRGDTEAFF. CDR3 sequence (DNA): TGCGCCAGCCGCAGGGGCGACACTGAAGCTTTCTTT.

This clonotype was observed a handful of times. This sequence joins TRBV7-2 and TRBJ2-6; TRBD2 agrees at 8 bases. The CDR3 contains 15 residues. Looked up from germline, CDR1 is SGHTA and CDR2 is FQGNSA. V lost 5 bases, J lost 1 base, and 1 base stayed unmatched. CDR3 protein: CASSRGGSGANVLTF. The CDR3 nucleotides are TGTGCCAGCAGCCGCGGGGGGTCTGGGGCCAACGTCCTGACTTTC.

This clonotype was detected ten times or more. The chain carries TRBV5-1 and TRBJ1-1, with 7 bases aligning to TRBD1. V lost 4 bases, J lost 8 bases, and 14 bases stayed unmatched. The CDR3 runs to 15 residues. Germline CDR1 and CDR2: SGHRS and YFSETQ. CDR3 coding DNA: TGCGCCAGCAGCCTTGGGGAGGGGGCGAAGATAGAAGCTTTCTTT. Amino acid sequence: CASSLGEGAKIEAFF.

The chain links TRBV5-5 to TRBJ1-4; D ambiguous. Germline CDR1 is SGHKS and CDR2 is YYEKEE (reference sequence). The CDR3 runs to 16 residues. The ends were cut back, 1 base at V and 3 bases at J, with 13 bases in the middle. CDR3 loop: CASSLLRPKANEKLFF. In nucleotides, the CDR3 is TGTGCCAGCAGCTTGCTCCGTCCAAAGGCTAATGAAAAACTGTTTTTT.

This clonotype was observed at least ten times. The chain carries TRBV6-1 and TRBJ2-4, with D hard to call. Germline V lookup: CDR1 MNHNS, CDR2 SASEGT. Trimming left V 1 base short and J 7 bases short, with 8 bases between. The CDR3 has 13 amino acids. This chain's CDR3 is CASSEGVLNIQYF. CDR3 sequence (DNA): TGTGCCAGCAGTGAAGGGGTGTTGAACATTCAGTACTTC.

Only a few counts were recorded for this clonotype. The chain is built from TRBV3-1 and TRBJ2-1; 8 bases agree with TRBD2. Germline loops: CDR1 LGHDT, CDR2 YNNKEL (reference sequence). The CDR3 is 15 amino acids. The trim removed 4 bases at V and 3 bases at J, leaving 5 bases unmatched. The CDR3 protein is CASSPVAGFYNEQFF. CDR3 bases: TGTGCCAGCAGCCCCGTAGCGGGGTTCTACAATGAGCAGTTCTTC.

The table lists this clonotype with a few counts. V gene TRBV7-2 combines with J gene TRBJ2-3; D gene ambiguous. The CDR3 is made up of 14 amino acids. CDR1 is SGHTA and CDR2 is FQGNSA in the germline V gene. V was trimmed by 5 bases and J by 5 bases, leaving 14 bases between them. The CDR3 coding sequence is TGTGCCAGCAGCCCGAGTGACTTTGGAGATACGCAGTATTTT. Translation gives CASSPSDFGDTQYF.

This clonotype was found once. The chain links TRBV9 to TRBJ2-7; D tentatively reads TRBD1 or TRBD2 (5 bases each). With 3 bases removed from V and 5 bases from J, the gap between germline ends came to 9 bases. Looked up from germline, CDR1 is SGDLS and CDR2 is YYNGEE. The CDR3 totals 12 residues. CDR3 sequence reads: CASSGWGNEQYF. Written as DNA, the CDR3 is TGTGCCAGCAGCGGATGGGGGAACGAGCAGTACTTC.